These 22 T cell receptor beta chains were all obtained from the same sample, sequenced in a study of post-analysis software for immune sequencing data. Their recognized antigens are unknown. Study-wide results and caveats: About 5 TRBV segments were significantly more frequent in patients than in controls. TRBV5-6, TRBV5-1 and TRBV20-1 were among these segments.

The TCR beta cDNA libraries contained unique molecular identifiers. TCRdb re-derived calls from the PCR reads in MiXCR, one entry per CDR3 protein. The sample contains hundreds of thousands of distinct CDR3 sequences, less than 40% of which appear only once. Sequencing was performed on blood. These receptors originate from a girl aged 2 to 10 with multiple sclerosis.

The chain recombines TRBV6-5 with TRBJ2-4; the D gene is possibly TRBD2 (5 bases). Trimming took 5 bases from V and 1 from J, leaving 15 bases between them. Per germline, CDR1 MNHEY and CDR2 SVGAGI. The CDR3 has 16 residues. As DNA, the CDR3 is TGTGCCAGCAGTCAGTCCCGGACTCCTGCCAAAAACATTCAGTACTTC. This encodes CASSQSRTPAKNIQYF.

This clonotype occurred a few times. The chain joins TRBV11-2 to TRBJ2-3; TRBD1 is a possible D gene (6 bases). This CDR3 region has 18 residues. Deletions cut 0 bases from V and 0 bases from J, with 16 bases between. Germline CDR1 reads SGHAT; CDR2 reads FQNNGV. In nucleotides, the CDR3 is TGTGCCAGCAGCTTAGAACGCGACAGGTATTTCAGCACAGATACGCAGTATTTT. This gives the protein CASSLERDRYFSTDTQYF.

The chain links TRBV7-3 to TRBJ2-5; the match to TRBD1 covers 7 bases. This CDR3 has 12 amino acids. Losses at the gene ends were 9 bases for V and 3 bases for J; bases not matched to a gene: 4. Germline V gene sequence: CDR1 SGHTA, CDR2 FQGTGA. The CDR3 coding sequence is TGTGCCAGTGAAGACAGGGAAGAGACCCAGTACTTC. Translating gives CASEDREETQYF.

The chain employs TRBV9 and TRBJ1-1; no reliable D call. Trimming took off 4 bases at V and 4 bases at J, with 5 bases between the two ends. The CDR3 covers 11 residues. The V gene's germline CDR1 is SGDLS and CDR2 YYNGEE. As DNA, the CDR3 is TGTGCCAGCAGCCCCCGCACTGAAGCTTTCTTT. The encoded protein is CASSPRTEAFF.

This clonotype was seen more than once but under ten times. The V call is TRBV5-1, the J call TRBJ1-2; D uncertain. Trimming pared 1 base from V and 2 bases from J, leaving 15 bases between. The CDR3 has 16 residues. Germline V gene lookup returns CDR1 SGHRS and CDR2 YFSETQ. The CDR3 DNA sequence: TGCGCCAGCAGCTTGAGGGCAGGCCACTCCAACTATGGCTACACCTTC. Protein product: CASSLRAGHSNYGYTF.

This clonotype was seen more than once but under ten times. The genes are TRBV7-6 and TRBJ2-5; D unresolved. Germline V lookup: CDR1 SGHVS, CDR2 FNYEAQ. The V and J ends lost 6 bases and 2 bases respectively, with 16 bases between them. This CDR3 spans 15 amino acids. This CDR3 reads CASSLIRTLQETQYF. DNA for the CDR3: TGTGCCAGCAGTCTAATCAGGACGCTTCAAGAGACCCAGTACTTC.

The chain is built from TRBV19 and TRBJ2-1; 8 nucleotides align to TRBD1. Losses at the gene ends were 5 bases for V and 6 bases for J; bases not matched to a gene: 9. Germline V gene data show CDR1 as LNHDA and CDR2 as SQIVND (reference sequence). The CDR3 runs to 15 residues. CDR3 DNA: TGTGCCAGTAGTCCACCCGGACAGGGAAGCAATGAGCAGTTCTTC. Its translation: CASSPPGQGSNEQFF.

The CDR3 DNA sequence: TGTGCCAGGGCGGACAGGGACTATGGCTACACCTTC. Amino acids: CARADRDYGYTF. V gene TRBV10-3 combines with J gene TRBJ1-2; the match to TRBD1 covers 8 bases. After removal of 10 bases from V and 3 bases from J, the junction contained 4 bases not matched to a gene. Germline CDR1 reads ENHRY; CDR2 reads SYGVKD. This CDR3 contains 12 residues.

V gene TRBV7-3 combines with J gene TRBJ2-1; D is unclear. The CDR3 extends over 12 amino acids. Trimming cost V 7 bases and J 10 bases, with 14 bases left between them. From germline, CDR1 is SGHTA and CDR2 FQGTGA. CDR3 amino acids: CASTSDGGEQFF. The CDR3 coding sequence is TGTGCCAGCACTTCCGATGGTGGGGAGCAGTTCTTC.

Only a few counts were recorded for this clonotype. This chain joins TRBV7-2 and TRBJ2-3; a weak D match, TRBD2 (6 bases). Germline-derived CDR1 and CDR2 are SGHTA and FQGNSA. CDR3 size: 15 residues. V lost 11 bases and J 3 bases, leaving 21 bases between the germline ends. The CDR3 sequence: CAGSYRRGLTDTQYF. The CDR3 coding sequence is TGTGCCGGTTCCTATCGGCGGGGTTTAACAGATACGCAGTATTTT.

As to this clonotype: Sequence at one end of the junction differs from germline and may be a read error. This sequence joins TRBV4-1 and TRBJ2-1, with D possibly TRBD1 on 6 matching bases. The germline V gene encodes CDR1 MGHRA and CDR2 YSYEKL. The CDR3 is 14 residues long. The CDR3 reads CAGSQPGTNNEQFF. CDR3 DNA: TGCGCCGGCAGCCAGCCCGGGACAAACAATGAGCAGTTCTTC.

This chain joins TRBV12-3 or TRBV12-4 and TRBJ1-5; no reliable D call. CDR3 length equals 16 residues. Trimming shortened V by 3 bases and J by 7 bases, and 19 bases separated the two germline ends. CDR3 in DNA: TGTGCCAGCAGTTTTTGGGCCTCCGCAGGTGGGCAGCCCCAGCATTTT. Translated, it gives CASSFWASAGGQPQHF.

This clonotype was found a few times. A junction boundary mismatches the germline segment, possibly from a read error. The DNA of the CDR3 is TGCAGTGCCTCGTTCGGGTCTCGCAAAGACATTCAGTACTTC. As protein: CSASFGSRKDIQYF. V and J are TRBV20-1 and TRBJ2-4, with D hard to call. The CDR3 extends over 14 amino acids. Germline CDR1 is DFQATT and CDR2 is SNEGSKA (reference sequence).

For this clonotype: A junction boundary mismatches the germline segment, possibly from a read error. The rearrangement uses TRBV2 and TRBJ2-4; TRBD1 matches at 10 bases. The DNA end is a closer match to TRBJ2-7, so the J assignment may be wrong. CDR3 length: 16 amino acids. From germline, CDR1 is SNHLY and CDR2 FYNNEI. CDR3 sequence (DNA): TGTGTCAGCAGCAAGACAGGGGGCGACCCTATCTACGAGCAGTACTTC. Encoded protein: CVSSKTGGDPIYEQYF.

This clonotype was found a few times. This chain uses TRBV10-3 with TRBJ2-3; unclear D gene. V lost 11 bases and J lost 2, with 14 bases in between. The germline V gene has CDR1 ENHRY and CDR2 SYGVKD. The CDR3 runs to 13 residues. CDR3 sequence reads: CAGRAEITDTQYF. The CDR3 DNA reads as TGTGCCGGAAGGGCAGAGATCACAGATACGCAGTATTTT.

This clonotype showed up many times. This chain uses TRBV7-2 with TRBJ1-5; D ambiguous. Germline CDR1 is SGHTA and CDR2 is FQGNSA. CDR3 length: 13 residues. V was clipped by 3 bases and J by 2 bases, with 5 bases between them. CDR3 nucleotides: TGTGCCAGCAGCTTGAGGCGCAATCAGCCCCAGCATTTT. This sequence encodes CASSLRRNQPQHF. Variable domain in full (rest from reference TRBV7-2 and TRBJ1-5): GAGVSQSPSNKVTEKGKDVELRCDPISGHTALYWYRQSLGQGLEFLIYFQGNSAPDKSGLPSDRFSAERTGGSVSTLTIQRTQQEDSAVYLCASSLRRNQPQHFGDGTRLSIL.

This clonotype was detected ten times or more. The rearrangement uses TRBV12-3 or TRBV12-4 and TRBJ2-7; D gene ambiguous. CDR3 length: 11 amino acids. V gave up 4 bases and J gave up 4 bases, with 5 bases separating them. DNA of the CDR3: TGTGCCAGCAGTTCGATTTACGAGCAGTACTTC. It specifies CASSSIYEQYF.

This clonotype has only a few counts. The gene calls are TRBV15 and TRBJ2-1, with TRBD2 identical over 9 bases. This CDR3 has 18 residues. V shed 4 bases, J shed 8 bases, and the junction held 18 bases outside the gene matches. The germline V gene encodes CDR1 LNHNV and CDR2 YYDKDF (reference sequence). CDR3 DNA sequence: TGTGCCACCAGCATCCTGGCGGGAGGGCCAAGTGTGTTCGATGAGCAGTTCTTC. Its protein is CATSILAGGPSVFDEQFF.

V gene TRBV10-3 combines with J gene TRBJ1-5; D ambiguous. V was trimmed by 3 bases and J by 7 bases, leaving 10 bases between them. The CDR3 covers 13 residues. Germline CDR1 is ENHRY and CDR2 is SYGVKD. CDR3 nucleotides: TGTGCCATCAGTGAAGGCCCGGGGCAGCCCCAGCATTTT. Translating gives CAISEGPGQPQHF.

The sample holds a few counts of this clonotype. CDR3 in DNA: TGTGCCAGCAGTCGCCCGGGACTAGCGGGAGAAGATACGCAGTATTTT. This codes for CASSRPGLAGEDTQYF. This chain connects TRBV6-2 or TRBV6-3 to TRBJ2-3; 14 nucleotides align to TRBD2. This CDR3 has 16 amino acids. V shed 5 bases, J shed 5 bases, and the junction held 6 bases outside the gene matches. Germline V gene sequence: CDR1 MNHEY, CDR2 SVGEGT.

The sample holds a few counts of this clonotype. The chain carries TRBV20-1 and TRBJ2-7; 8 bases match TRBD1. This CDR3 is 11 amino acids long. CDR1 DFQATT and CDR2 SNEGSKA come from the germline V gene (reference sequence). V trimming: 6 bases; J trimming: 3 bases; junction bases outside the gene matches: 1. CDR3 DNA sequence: TGCAGTGCCGACAGGGGCTACGAGCAGTACTTC. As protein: CSADRGYEQYF.

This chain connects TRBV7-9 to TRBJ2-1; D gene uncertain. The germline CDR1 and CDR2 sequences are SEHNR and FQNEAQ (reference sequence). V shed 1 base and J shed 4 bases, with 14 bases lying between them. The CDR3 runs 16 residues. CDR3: CASSLGERVSYNEQFF. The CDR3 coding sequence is TGTGCCAGCAGCTTAGGGGAAAGGGTGTCGTACAATGAGCAGTTCTTC.